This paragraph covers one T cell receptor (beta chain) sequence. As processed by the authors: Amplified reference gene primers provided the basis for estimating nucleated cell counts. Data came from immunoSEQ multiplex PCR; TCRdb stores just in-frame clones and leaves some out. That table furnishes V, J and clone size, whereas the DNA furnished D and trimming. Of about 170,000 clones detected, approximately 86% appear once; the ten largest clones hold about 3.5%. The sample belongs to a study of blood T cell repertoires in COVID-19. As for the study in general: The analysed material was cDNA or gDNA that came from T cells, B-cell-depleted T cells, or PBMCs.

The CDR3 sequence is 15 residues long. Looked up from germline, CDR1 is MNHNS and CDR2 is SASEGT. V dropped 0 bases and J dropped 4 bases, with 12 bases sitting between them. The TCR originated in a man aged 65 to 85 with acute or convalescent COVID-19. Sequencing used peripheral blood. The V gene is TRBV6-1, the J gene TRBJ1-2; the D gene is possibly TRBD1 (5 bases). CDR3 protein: CASSEAVTDRYGYTF. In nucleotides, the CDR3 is TGTGCCAGCAGTGAAGCTGTGACAGATCGCTATGGCTACACCTTC.